This passage covers 31 T cell receptor beta chains from one sample sequenced in a study of beta chain features in type 1 diabetes (dated by TCRdb to 2016 to 2019). Study-wide conclusions, independent of this receptor: Type 1 diabetes patients showed a moderate but significant shortening of TCRB CDR3 length in all four CD4+ subsets.

Library creation used the immunoSEQ multiplex PCR assay. The entire isolated RNA was reverse transcribed using the High Capacity cDNA Reverse Transcription Kit, and thus expressed TCRB transcripts were sequenced. The table comes from immuneACCESS by way of TCRdb, which keeps in-frame sequences with V and J called. Part of the clones is missing from these tables; in studies checked, under half for an unresolved V gene and the rest for unknown reasons. The sample table holds 600,000 to 700,000 clones, of which 12% were seen once. The top ten constitute more than 0.1% of the sample. Antigens for these TCRs are unknown. Sequencing used naive CD4+ T cells from blood. Read against the paper, the sample's cell subset or site label means: true naive CD4+ T cells. These TCRs come from a man aged 25 to 40 with type 1 diabetes.

Many counts were recorded for this clone. V gene TRBV5-4 combines with J gene TRBJ1-5; TRBD1 is a possible D gene (5 bases). CDR3 size: 13 residues. Per the germline V gene, CDR1 is SGHNT and CDR2 is YYREEE (reference sequence). Trimming cost V 4 bases and J 7 bases, with 12 bases left between them. CDR3 in DNA: TGTGCCAGCAGCGAGGGGACCTCACAGCCCCAGCATTTT. Translation: CASSEGTSQPQHF. Complete variable domain (other parts from reference TRBV5-4 and TRBJ1-5): ETGVTQSPTHLIKTRGQQVTLRCSSQSGHNTVSWYQQALGQGPQFIFQYYREEENGRGNFPPRFSGLQFPNYSSELNVNALELDDSALYLCASSEGTSQPQHFGDGTRLSIL.

This sequence joins TRBV7-8 and TRBJ2-5; D call uncertain. Germline V gene lookup returns CDR1 SGHVS and CDR2 FQNEAQ. Trimming removed 1 base from V and 2 bases from J, with 14 bases in between. The CDR3 runs to 16 residues. The CDR3 nucleotides are TGTGCCAGCAGCTTAGGCCCGGGCCGTAAACAAGAGACCCAGTACTTC. It translates to CASSLGPGRKQETQYF.

The table lists this clone with a few counts. This chain uses TRBV6-1 with TRBJ2-7; D is tentatively TRBD1 or TRBD2 (5 bases each). The germline V gene encodes CDR1 MNHNS and CDR2 SASEGT. Trimming removed 6 bases from V and 4 bases from J, with 19 bases in between. The CDR3 length is 15 residues. The CDR3 spells CASRESGPREYEQYF. In DNA, the CDR3 is TGTGCCAGCAGGGAGTCGGGACCTAGGGAGTACGAGCAGTACTTC.

The rearrangement uses TRBV11-2 and TRBJ2-1; 11 bases map to TRBD2. The germline gives CDR1 SGHAT, CDR2 FQNNGV. CDR3 size: 13 residues. The junction had 4 bases not matched to a gene; V was cut back by 5 bases and J by 10 bases. The chain's CDR3 is CASSVRLAGEQFF. CDR3 nucleotide sequence: TGTGCCAGCAGCGTCAGACTAGCGGGGGAGCAGTTCTTC.

V usage is TRBV9 and J usage is TRBJ2-1, with 10 bases identical to TRBD2. CDR1 and CDR2 from the germline V gene are SGDLS and YYNGEE. The CDR3 is 15 residues long. V lost 4 bases to trimming and J lost 1 base; unmatched junction nucleotides: 2. CDR3 protein: CASSSTSGSYNEQFF. The CDR3 nucleotides are TGTGCCAGCAGCTCGACTAGCGGGTCCTACAATGAGCAGTTCTTC.

The CDR3 coding sequence is TGTGCCAGCTCAACAGGGACACCTTTTGGCGGAAACACCATATATTTT. This encodes CASSTGTPFGGNTIYF. V and J are TRBV18 and TRBJ1-3; TRBD1 is a possible D gene (6 bases). Trimming took off 5 bases at V and 4 bases at J, with 18 bases between the two ends. Germline CDR1 KGHSH, CDR2 LQKENI. The CDR3 length is 16 residues.

This clone was found a few times. V gene TRBV29-1 combines with J gene TRBJ2-2; the match to TRBD2 covers 8 bases. Germline loops: CDR1 SQVTM, CDR2 ANQGSEA. The CDR3 runs to 14 residues. The trim removed 5 bases at V and 0 bases at J, leaving 2 bases unmatched. CDR3 protein: CSVSGGTNTGELFF. CDR3 nucleotides: TGCAGCGTTTCGGGGGGGACGAACACCGGGGAGCTGTTTTTT.

The gene calls are TRBV11-2 and TRBJ2-7; 8 positions match TRBD2. Losses at the gene ends were 3 bases for V and 2 bases for J; bases not matched to a gene: 3. Per germline, CDR1 SGHAT and CDR2 FQNNGV. This CDR3 is built from 14 residues. The chain's CDR3 is CASSFSGATYEQYF. In nucleotides, the CDR3 is TGTGCCAGCAGCTTTAGCGGGGCTACCTACGAGCAGTACTTC. The full variable domain, its missing parts supplied by reference TRBV11-2 and TRBJ2-7, is EAGVAQSPRYKIIEKRQSVAFWCNPISGHATLYWYQQILGQGPKLLIQFQNNGVVDDSQLPKDRFSAERLKGVDSTLKIQPAKLEDSAVYLCASSFSGATYEQYFGPGTRLTVT.

The sample holds a few counts of this clone. The chain carries TRBV28 and TRBJ2-1; a weak D match, TRBD2 (7 bases). Looked up from germline, CDR1 is MDHEN and CDR2 is SYDVKM. Trimming pared 2 bases from V and 3 bases from J, leaving 11 bases between. This CDR3 region has 15 residues. The CDR3 DNA reads as TGTGCCAGCAGTTTAGCGGGGGCCGACTACAATGAGCAGTTCTTC. Translating it yields CASSLAGADYNEQFF.

This clone was seen a handful of times. This rearrangement joins TRBV30 to TRBJ2-1; TRBD2 agrees at 8 bases. The CDR3 is made up of 16 amino acids. The trim removed 4 bases at V and 4 bases at J, leaving 12 bases unmatched. Germline loops: CDR1 GTSNPN, CDR2 SVGIG (reference sequence). This CDR3 reads CAWKTWGSGEYNEQFF. The CDR3, as DNA: TGTGCCTGGAAGACCTGGGGTAGCGGGGAGTACAATGAGCAGTTCTTC.

This clone was seen a handful of times. V usage is TRBV2 and J usage is TRBJ2-1; maybe TRBD2 (6 bases). Per the germline V gene, CDR1 is SNHLY and CDR2 is FYNNEI. The CDR3 runs 14 residues. Trimming cost V 6 bases and J 8 bases, with 17 bases left between them. CDR3 amino acids: CASRRTTKSDEQFF. For the CDR3, the DNA is TGTGCCAGCAGGCGGACTACCAAGAGCGATGAGCAGTTCTTC.

This chain joins TRBV7-9 and TRBJ2-3, with a possible D match to TRBD1 (7 bases). This CDR3 has 18 amino acids. Trimming stripped 5 bases from V and 2 bases from J, with 23 bases between. Germline-derived CDR1 and CDR2 are SEHNR and FQNEAQ (reference sequence). The CDR3 nucleotides are TGTGCCAGCAGCGTCAGACAGGGACGGGGGCGATACACAGATACGCAGTATTTT. Residues: CASSVRQGRGRYTDTQYF.

This clone was seen a handful of times. The chain uses TRBV10-3 and TRBJ1-2; no firm D call. CDR1 is ENHRY, CDR2 SYGVKD, per germline. The V gene lost 8 bases and the J gene lost 1 base, with 20 bases spanning the gap. The CDR3 totals 16 residues. The CDR3 nucleotides are TGTGCCATCGGCCCTTCGGTTGCAGGCATTAACTATGGCTACACCTTC. This sequence encodes CAIGPSVAGINYGYTF.

A note on this clone: Additional DNA sequences in this sample encode the identical CDR3. The chain recombines TRBV7-2 with TRBJ1-3, with D maybe TRBD1 (5 bases). The length of the CDR3 is 15 residues. V lost 3 bases to trimming and J lost 4 bases, with 13 bases between them. The germline V gene has CDR1 SGHTA and CDR2 FQGNSA. In DNA, the CDR3 is TGTGCCAGCAGCTTGGAGCAGGGTGCAGGAAACACCATATATTTT. Its protein product is CASSLEQGAGNTIYF.

In this sample, this clone turned up a few times. The chain employs TRBV11-2 and TRBJ2-4, with 9 bases aligning to TRBD2. Trimming removed 4 bases from V and 2 bases from J; junction bases left unmatched: 9. The CDR3 totals 17 residues. Per germline, CDR1 SGHAT and CDR2 FQNNGV. Here the CDR3 DNA reads TGTGCCAGCAGCTCCCGAGCGGGGGGCTGGACCAAAAACATTCAGTACTTC. It yields the protein CASSSRAGGWTKNIQYF.

This clone was seen a few times. CDR3 bases: TGTGCCAGCAGCCCTCGGGGACATCGGAACAATGAGCAGTTCTTC. Translation: CASSPRGHRNNEQFF. V gene TRBV9 combines with J gene TRBJ2-1; a possible D gene is TRBD1 (6 bases). The CDR3 spans 15 residues. Germline CDR1 and CDR2: SGDLS and YYNGEE. The V gene lost 4 bases and the J gene lost 5 bases, with 16 bases spanning the gap.

The rearrangement links TRBV9 to TRBJ1-2; perhaps TRBD1 as D (6 bases). The germline V gene encodes CDR1 SGDLS and CDR2 YYNGEE. The CDR3 extends over 15 amino acids. The V gene lost 3 bases and the J gene lost 3 bases, with 15 bases spanning the gap. For the CDR3, the DNA is TGTGCCAGCAGCGCTACAGGGCTGGAGGACTATGGCTACACCTTC. Translated: CASSATGLEDYGYTF.

This clone occurred a few times. The chain couples TRBV10-3 to TRBJ1-6, with D unresolved. The CDR3 loop spans 12 amino acids. Germline V gene lookup returns CDR1 ENHRY and CDR2 SYGVKD. The germline V and J ends were trimmed by 10 bases and 9 bases, with 13 bases remaining between them. Here the CDR3 DNA reads TGTGCCACCAACCCTGCCGGTTCACCCCTCCACTTT. This translates into CATNPAGSPLHF.

Turning to this clone: The same CDR3 arises from other DNA sequences in this sample as well. The chain carries TRBV18 and TRBJ1-5; possibly TRBD1 for D (5 bases). CDR3 length: 13 amino acids. The germline V gene encodes CDR1 KGHSH and CDR2 LQKENI. V was cut by 2 bases and J by 5 bases, with 7 bases left in between. In DNA form, the CDR3 reads TGTGCCAGCTCACCATTAGGGGATCAGCCCCAGCATTTT. Its protein product is CASSPLGDQPQHF.

This clone has a handful of counts. The chain recombines TRBV4-1 with TRBJ2-1, with TRBD1 as a possible D gene (6 bases). CDR3 size: 15 residues. V gave up 5 bases and J gave up 7 bases, with 18 bases separating them. Looked up from germline, CDR1 is MGHRA and CDR2 is YSYEKL. This chain's CDR3 is CASSNPQGSENEQFF. CDR3 in DNA: TGCGCCAGCAGCAATCCACAGGGATCGGAGAATGAGCAGTTCTTC.

The chain employs TRBV25-1 and TRBJ1-4, with 9 bases identical to TRBD1. This CDR3 has 14 residues. CDR1 and CDR2 (germline): MGHDK, SYGVNS. V shed 8 bases and J 7 bases; nucleotides not matched to a gene: 8. CDR3 nucleotides: TGTGCCAGCTCCGGACAGGGGTTAAGTGAAAAACTGTTTTTT. Encoded protein: CASSGQGLSEKLFF.

The gene calls are TRBV15 and TRBJ1-6; tentative D call: TRBD1 (6 bases). Trimming left V 0 bases short and J 6 bases short, with 12 bases between. This CDR3 contains 16 residues. In germline, CDR1 is LNHNV, CDR2 YYDKDF (reference sequence). CDR3 protein: CATSRDRGTSNSPLHF. CDR3 in DNA: TGTGCCACCAGCAGAGATAGGGGGACTTCTAATTCACCCCTCCACTTT.

The chain has TRBV7-2 and TRBJ2-2; a weak D match, TRBD2 (6 bases). CDR3 size: 15 residues. Germline CDR1 reads SGHTA; CDR2 reads FQGNSA. The V end was cut by 1 base, the J end by 7 bases, with 13 bases between. CDR3 DNA: TGTGCCAGCAGCTTAGTTGCGGGGTCAGGCGGGGAGCTGTTTTTT. This gives the protein CASSLVAGSGGELFF.

The chain couples TRBV4-2 to TRBJ2-7, with 8 bases lining up with TRBD2. There are 18 residues in the CDR3. The junction had 14 bases not matched to a gene; V was cut back by 0 bases and J by 4 bases. The V gene's germline CDR1 is LGHNA and CDR2 YNFKEQ. Here the CDR3 reads CASSQDSFSRGATYEQYF. The DNA for the CDR3 is TGTGCCAGCAGCCAAGATTCTTTTTCGCGGGGGGCGACTTACGAGCAGTACTTC.

This clone has only a few counts. This rearrangement joins TRBV6-5 to TRBJ2-4; D might be TRBD1 (5 bases). The CDR3 covers 13 residues. In germline, CDR1 is MNHEY, CDR2 SVGAGI. The V end lost 8 bases, the J end lost 8 bases, and 16 bases lay between the germline ends. In nucleotides, the CDR3 is TGTGCCAGCTTGACAGCCCAGGCGGACATTCAGTACTTC. Amino acids: CASLTAQADIQYF.

This chain links TRBV6-5 with TRBJ2-5; tentative D call: TRBD2 (5 bases). CDR3 length: 14 amino acids. CDR1 is MNHEY and CDR2 is SVGAGI in the germline V gene. Trimming cost V 2 bases and J 1 base, with 8 bases left between them. CDR3 in amino acids: CASSYERAQETQYF. The DNA for the CDR3 is TGTGCCAGCAGTTACGAGAGGGCCCAAGAGACCCAGTACTTC.

The chain links TRBV5-4 to TRBJ2-1; perhaps D is TRBD1 or TRBD2 (5 bases each). The ends were cut back, 1 base at V and 4 bases at J, with 9 bases in the middle. CDR1 and CDR2 from the germline V gene are SGHNT and YYREEE (reference sequence). The CDR3 sequence is 14 residues long. The DNA for the CDR3 is TGTGCCAGCAGCTTGTTGGGGGAGTACAATGAGCAGTTCTTC. Amino acids: CASSLLGEYNEQFF. Supplemented by reference TRBV5-4 and TRBJ2-1, the full variable domain reads ETGVTQSPTHLIKTRGQQVTLRCSSQSGHNTVSWYQQALGQGPQFIFQYYREEENGRGNFPPRFSGLQFPNYSSELNVNALELDDSALYLCASSLLGEYNEQFFGPGTRLTVL.

There are a few counts of this clone. The chain carries TRBV9 and TRBJ2-1; D unclear. This CDR3 comprises 16 residues. Germline V CDR1 and CDR2: SGDLS, YYNGEE. V lost 4 bases and J lost 3, with 17 bases in between. The CDR3 DNA reads TGTGCCAGCAGCCCCAGGATCTCGAGGAACTACAATGAGCAGTTCTTC. Its protein product is CASSPRISRNYNEQFF.

This clone was counted between two and nine times. The chain uses TRBV10-2 and TRBJ2-5, with D hard to call. CDR3 length: 13 residues. The V end was cut by 6 bases, the J end by 4 bases, with 12 bases between. Germline V gene lookup returns CDR1 WSHSY and CDR2 SAAADI. In DNA, the CDR3 is TGCGCCAGCAGGGGGTCTAGTAGAGAGACCCAGTACTTC. Translated: CASRGSSRETQYF.

This clone came up a few times. The rearrangement uses TRBV10-3 and TRBJ2-7; D possibly corresponds to TRBD1 (6 bases). The germline V gene encodes CDR1 ENHRY and CDR2 SYGVKD. There are 13 residues in the CDR3. The V gene lost 10 bases and the J gene lost 3 bases, with 16 bases spanning the gap. The CDR3 sequence: CATGAQGNYEQYF. The DNA of the CDR3 is TGTGCCACCGGCGCACAGGGCAACTACGAGCAGTACTTC.

The rearrangement uses TRBV5-1 and TRBJ2-3, with 12 nucleotides matching TRBD2. The V gene end was trimmed by 4 bases and the J gene end by 2 bases; junction bases not matched to a gene: 5. Germline CDR1 reads SGHRS; CDR2 reads YFSETQ. This CDR3 is built from 16 residues. This CDR3 is CASSPTSGGNTDTQYF. CDR3 sequence (DNA): TGCGCCAGCAGCCCCACTAGCGGGGGGAACACAGATACGCAGTATTTT.